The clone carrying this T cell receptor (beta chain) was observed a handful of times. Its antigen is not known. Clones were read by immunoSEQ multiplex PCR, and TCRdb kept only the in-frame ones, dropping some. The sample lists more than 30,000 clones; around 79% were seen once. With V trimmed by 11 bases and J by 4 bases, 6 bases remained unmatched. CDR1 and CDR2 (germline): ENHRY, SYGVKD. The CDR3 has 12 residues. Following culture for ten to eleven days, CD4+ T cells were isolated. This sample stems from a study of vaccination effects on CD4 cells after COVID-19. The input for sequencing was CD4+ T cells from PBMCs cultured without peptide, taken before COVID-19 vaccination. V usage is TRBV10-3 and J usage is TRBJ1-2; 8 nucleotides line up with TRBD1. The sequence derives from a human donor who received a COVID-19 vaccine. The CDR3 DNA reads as TGTGCCTCGACAGGGGATGGCTATGGCTACACCTTC. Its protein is CASTGDGYGYTF.